This T cell receptor beta chain was recorded in a study of cytomegalovirus exposure and HLA in healthy donors. 60 Vbeta and 13 Jbeta primers were used in PCR. Per the study methods: The count from a later analysis was some 83 million unique TCR beta chains, around 11 million of them shared. Only in-frame clones appear in the TCRdb table, and some are missing; sequencing was by immunoSEQ multiplex PCR. V and J calls and clone size follow that table, whereas D and trimming were derived from the DNA. The sample lists fewer than 300,000 clones; about nine tenths were seen once. A word on this clone: This CDR3 is also generated by other DNA sequences in the sample.

CDR1 MNHEY and CDR2 SMNVEV come from the germline V gene (reference sequence). The CDR3 totals 13 residues. Trimming removed 6 bases at V and 4 bases at J, with 13 bases between. The sequence derives from a middle-aged man in good health and CMV-seropositive. The chain is built from TRBV27 and TRBJ2-7; a possible D gene is TRBD1 (5 bases). Sequenced sample: PBMCs. CDR3 in amino acids: CASSLGASYEQYF. CDR3 sequence (DNA): TGTGCCAGCAGCTTAGGGGCAAGTTACGAGCAGTACTTC.